This T cell receptor beta chain was identified during a study of cytomegalovirus exposure and HLA in healthy donors (dated by TCRdb to about 2017). Some background on the complete study: In an earlier analysis of roughly 590 of the donors, approximately 300 Gb of sequence data and approximately 120 million unique TCR beta sequences from about 190 million T cells were reported. An early release covering 550 to 700 HLA-typed donors comprised about 310 gigabases of sequencing data and approximately 85 million unique TCR sequences. Of the 300 to 500 genotyped donors, roughly 80% were placed in the genetic ancestry cluster associated with self-reported Caucasian donors. The aim of the study was to test whether cataloging public T cell receptors could identify signatures of past pathogen exposure. Using immunosequencing, the study profiled T cell repertoires from approximately 700 subjects and related those repertoires to cytomegalovirus serostatus. A separate validation cohort of over a hundred different subjects was used in addition to the approximately 700-subject first cohort. To predict cytomegalovirus infection status, the study brought together high-throughput TCR immunosequencing, statistical association of individual TCRs with disease status, and machine learning. To study patterns of TCR occurrence, a later analysis re-analyzed previously published TCR beta repertoires from more than 550 donors and added high-resolution HLA genotyping. The later analysis used no new phenotypic data to find candidate immune exposures, relying instead on TCR beta sequences and their occurrence across donors. An earlier analysis of some 500 of the donors applied high-throughput TCR beta sequencing to assess whether each TCR beta V gene segment acted as functional or pseudogenic. Alongside the repertoire data, information on donor age, sex, ethnicity and CMV serostatus was compiled. A later genetic analysis used genome-wide SNP genotypes for about 65% of the 666 donors, treating that subset as a discovery cohort. Every repertoire in the discovery cohort had been generated on one and the same sequencing platform. HLA typing covered class I and class II loci at four-digit resolution. The number of donors typed differed by locus, with about 629-630 for A, B, C, DRB1 and DQB1, about 500 for DQA1, 600 to 610 for DPA1, and about 450 for DPB1. Roughly 5 DR-DQ haplotypes were handled as single units for association and clustering, since linkage in the cohort was strong. On average, around 240,000 unique TCR beta nucleotide sequences were sequenced per donor among about 400 genotyped donors of the cohort, with roughly 18% of those sequences being non-productive. On the study overall, not on this receptor specifically: In a later analysis, HLA-associated TCR beta chains showed more clonal expansion and lower generation probabilities than non-associated chains that were equally common. It was suggested by the authors that the approach could potentially be generalized to other disease states and immunological phenotypes. Because counts were too low, some 17 rarely observed V segments, including chromosome 9 orphons, were left out of the earlier analysis of approximately 500 of the donors. In an earlier analysis of 500 to 650 of the donors, most TCR beta V segments appeared in productive rearrangements about 87% or about 30% of the time, broadly matching IMGT annotations. While some public TCRs were present in many individuals, most TCR sequences turned up only very rarely across donors. The study listed 150 to 200 TCR beta chains as associated with cytomegalovirus. An association between a missense DCLRE1C variant and V-gene and J-gene trimming of TCR beta chains was found in a later genetic analysis and replicated in an independent cohort. The only immune exposure information available for the cohort was CMV serostatus. Specific HLA alleles were associated with some 15,000 TCR beta sequences at a false discovery rate of 0.05 in a later analysis. Linkage disequilibrium might explain the correlated functional status among segregating V segments, but an unknown experimental factor could not be ruled out. A cluster of highly shared sequence variants was judged likely to be a technical artifact of the sequencing pipeline. Most CMV-associated TCR beta chains appeared to be HLA-restricted in a later analysis, and the HLA associations seemed to be driven largely by CMV exposure. In vitro tests confirmed that three of the cytomegalovirus-associated TCR beta chains recognize cytomegalovirus antigens. Assigning TCR associations to individual alleles was difficult when HLA alleles, especially DR and DQ, strongly co-occurred. In a later analysis, TCR association rates were found to vary across HLA loci, with the most associated TCRs seen for DRB1 alleles and the fewest for HLA-C alleles. The classifier was reported to diagnose cytomegalovirus status with high specificity and sensitivity in both the original cohort and the validation cohort. According to a later analysis, parvovirus B19, influenza, CMV and Epstein-Barr virus appeared linked to several top co-occurrence clusters. This cohort had only TCR beta chains sequenced, and the lack of alpha or paired-chain data limited which features could be detected. Because the 87-base-pair reads could not distinguish some IMGT-functional V segments, including TRBV6-2 and TRBV6-3, those segments were excluded. A further reported finding was that TCR beta sequences accurately predicted the HLA-A and HLA-B alleles for most subjects in the first cohort. Because some donors lacked HLA typing at each locus, the association tests relied only on the typed subset. A later genetic analysis reported fewer N-insertions in productive TCRs among donors in an Asian-associated ancestry cluster than the roughly 650-donor mean. Sequencing depth was assumed to be roughly uniform across donors in the presence/absence analyses, though that assumption may not hold.

At the junction V is shortened by 2 bases and J by 5 bases, with 18 bases in between. The CDR3 starts with the cysteine, ends with the phenylalanine, and has 16 residues. CDR3 DNA is the only sequence kept; it has 48 bases, read in frame from the first base. Sequences MNHNS (CDR1) and SASEGT (CDR2) are obtained from the germline V gene. In total, fewer than 750 healthy bone marrow donors made up the cohort. At the time of sampling, all cohort members were nominally healthy, though unrecorded immune exposures were likely present. The donor was CMV seropositive and belonged to the group of more than 250 seropositive cohort members. A peripheral blood sample was collected from each donor, and TCR beta sequencing was performed on peripheral blood mononuclear cells. The Qiagen DNeasy Blood Extraction Kit was used to extract genomic DNA from the blood cell samples. As for this clone: Its binding antigen is unknown. The record has no base qualities; no much larger clone is one base away.

The method was the immunoSEQ multiplex PCR assay. For the multiplex PCR, a mixture combining 60 forward primers for TCR Vbeta segments and 13 reverse primers for TCR Jbeta segments was used. The CDR3 region of rearranged TCR beta genes was amplified from genomic DNA by a multiplex PCR assay. On the Illumina HiSeq System, the amplified TCR beta libraries were sequenced as 87-base-pair reads. For the original study's pipeline: A later analysis tallied 70 million to 100 million unique TCR beta chains across the approximately 670 repertoires, and some 10 million of those chains were shared by two or more donors. Raw reads were error-corrected and collapsed into unique sequences by a nearest-neighbor algorithm in which closely related sequences were merged to remove PCR and sequencing errors. CDR3 sequences were aligned to IMGT reference sequences to assign V, D and J gene segments. For a sequence to be retained, a match of at least six nucleotides to both a V gene segment and a J gene segment was required. Rearrangements were called productive when the CDR3 lacked stop codons and stayed in frame with V and J; all others were non-productive. Following IMGT convention, CDR3 was defined as the stretch from the second conserved V-encoded cysteine up to the conserved J-encoded phenylalanine. The earlier analysis of about 610 of the donors excluded any sequence lacking an unambiguous match to a single V gene segment. In an earlier analysis of 587 of the donors, V segments were called functional above 56.7% productive rearrangements and were called segregating when the between-donor standard deviation exceeded 5%. A statistical classification framework was developed to diagnose cytomegalovirus status using the catalog of TCR beta chain sequences. V and J gene assignment, in a later analysis, came from comparing TCR nucleotide sequences with IMGT/GENE-DB human TR gene sequences. The TCRdist pipeline was used in a later analysis to assign CDR3 sequences and most-parsimonious VDJ recombination scenarios. In a later analysis, each TCR beta chain was defined by its CDR3 amino acid sequence together with its V-gene family, and reads lacking a unique V-gene family were excluded. In a later analysis, approximately 640 highly shared, low-generation-probability nucleotide sequences were removed to address suspected cross-contamination and a sequencing artifact. In a later analysis, a clonal expansion index for each public chain was calculated from normalized within-repertoire ranks of inferred template counts. Generation probabilities in a later analysis came from a VDJ recombination model fitted to out-of-frame rearrangements, and those results were checked against IGoR. Hypergeometric tests were used in a later analysis to score TCR-TCR, TCR-HLA and TCR-CMV co-occurrence, with a repertoire-size bias correction applied to the TCR pairs. To estimate false discovery rates, a later analysis permuted the HLA or CMV assignments 20 times. In a later analysis, co-occurring TCRs were grouped using DBSCAN, with TCRdist sequence similarity added in when clustering inside HLA-allele-positive subsets. Repertoires with fewer than 30,000 or more than 120,000 public chains, plus five repertoires with anomalous nucleotide sharing, were excluded from co-occurrence clustering. What TCRdb holds here is the immuneACCESS table cut down to in-frame rearrangements. Part of the clones is not present; checked against another copy, under half of the missing clones reflect an unresolved V gene, and the others are unexplained. For V, J and clone size, that table is used; D and trimming come from the DNA. This sample holds 150,000 to 200,000 clones; approximately 11% were observed only once. The ten top clones hold approximately 8.3% of the sample.

Sequencing was performed on PBMCs. Here the chain combines TRBV6-1 and TRBJ1-1; the D gene is perhaps TRBD1, from 5 matching bases. This TCR was sampled from a man aged 45-65 years in good health and CMV-seropositive. The CDR3 region has the sequence CASSESGAGRRTEAFF. The DNA reads TGTGCCAGCAGTGAATCCGGGGCAGGGAGGCGAACTGAAGCTTTCTTT.